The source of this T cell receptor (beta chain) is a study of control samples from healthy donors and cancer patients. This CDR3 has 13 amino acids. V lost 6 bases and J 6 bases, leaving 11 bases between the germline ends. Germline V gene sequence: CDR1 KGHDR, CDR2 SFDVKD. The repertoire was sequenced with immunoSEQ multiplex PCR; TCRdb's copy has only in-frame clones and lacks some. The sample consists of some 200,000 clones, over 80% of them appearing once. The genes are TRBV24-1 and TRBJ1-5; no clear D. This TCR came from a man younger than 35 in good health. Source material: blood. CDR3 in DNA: TGTGCCACCAGTCTCGAGGGAGGTCAGCCCCAGCATTTT. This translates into CATSLEGGQPQHF.